Reported below is one T cell receptor beta chain. CDR1 LNHDA and CDR2 SQIVND come from the germline V gene (reference sequence). Losses at the gene ends were 5 bases for V and 5 bases for J; bases not matched to a gene: 9. The CDR3 is 15 residues long. These data are taken from a study of cytomegalovirus exposure and HLA in healthy donors. Use of 60 Vbeta and 13 Jbeta primers characterized the PCR. Libraries were prepared by immunoSEQ multiplex PCR; TCRdb keeps only in-frame clonotypes and omits some of them. Its listing shows 55,000 to 85,000 clones. Sequences were obtained from PBMCs. The genes are TRBV19 and TRBJ2-5; 9 bases fit TRBD2. This clonotype was obtained from a female donor in good health and CMV-seropositive. The CDR3 nucleotides are TGTGCCAGTAGTCAAACAGCGGGAGGAGGGGAGACCCAGTACTTC. It is translated as CASSQTAGGGETQYF. Using reference TRBV19 and TRBJ2-5 for the parts outside the CDR3, the full variable domain is DGGITQSPKYLFRKEGQNVTLSCEQNLNHDAMYWYRQDPGQGLRLIYYSQIVNDFQKGDIAEGYSVSREKKESFPLTVTSAQKNPTAFYLCASSQTAGGGETQYFGPGTRLLVL.